The 18 T cell receptor beta chains given below trace back to one sample, sequenced in a study of T-cell memory formation after mild COVID-19. A single record per CDR3 protein comes from TCRdb applying MiXCR to the 5' RACE reads. There are some 340,000 distinct CDR3 sequences in the sample; 13% occur only once, and 20% to 25% lies in the top ten. The sample consisted of PBMCs or a T cell subset sorted from them (not recorded which). The receptors originated from a young man who had mild COVID-19 (a few samples of this study predate the infection). Cell type and time point are not known.

The chain is built from TRBV6-5 and TRBJ2-7; tentative D call: TRBD1 (6 bases). This CDR3 contains 15 residues. CDR1 and CDR2 from the germline V gene are MNHEY and SVGAGI. The V end was cut by 4 bases, the J end by 2 bases, with 15 bases between. The CDR3 here is CASSSQGSGTYEQYF. CDR3 in DNA: TGTGCCAGCAGTTCCCAGGGGTCAGGGACCTACGAGCAGTACTTC.

The chain carries TRBV5-1 and TRBJ1-2; the match to TRBD1 covers 9 bases. With 4 bases clipped from V and 7 bases from J, the junction kept 11 bases outside the gene matches. This CDR3 contains 15 residues. Germline CDR1 reads SGHRS; CDR2 reads YFSETQ. DNA for the CDR3: TGCGCCAGCAGCCAACAGACAGGGGGTTCCTTTGGCTACACCTTC. Residues: CASSQQTGGSFGYTF.

This clonotype was recorded many times. The chain combines TRBV5-1 with TRBJ2-1; D may correspond to TRBD1 or TRBD2 (5 bases each). Germline V CDR1 and CDR2: SGHRS, YFSETQ. The CDR3 contains 15 residues. Trimming shortened V by 4 bases and J by 0 bases, and 11 bases separated the two germline ends. Here the CDR3 DNA reads TGCGCCAGCAGCGCTGGGGACGGCTCCTACAATGAGCAGTTCTTC. This gives the protein CASSAGDGSYNEQFF.

The V call is TRBV5-6, the J call TRBJ2-5, with D perhaps matching TRBD1 (5 bases). The CDR3 consists of 14 residues. Germline CDR1 SGHDT, CDR2 YYEEEE. The V gene lost 4 bases and the J gene lost 4 bases, with 14 bases spanning the gap. As DNA, the CDR3 is TGTGCCAGCAGCCCACCAGATAGGGGAGAGACCCAGTACTTC. Translating it yields CASSPPDRGETQYF. Filled out from reference TRBV5-6 and TRBJ2-5, the complete variable domain reads DAGVTQSPTHLIKTRGQQVTLRCSPKSGHDTVSWYQQALGQGPQFIFQYYEEEERQRGNFPDRFSGHQFPNYSSELNVNALLLGDSALYLCASSPPDRGETQYFGPGTRLLVL.

This chain connects TRBV9 to TRBJ2-7; 7 nucleotides line up with TRBD2. CDR3 size: 15 residues. Looked up from germline, CDR1 is SGDLS and CDR2 is YYNGEE. V trimming: 0 bases; J trimming: 2 bases; junction bases outside the gene matches: 5. CDR3 region: CASSVAAGFAYEQYF. The CDR3 region has the DNA TGTGCCAGCAGCGTAGCAGCGGGGTTCGCCTACGAGCAGTACTTC.

This clonotype was seen more than once but under ten times. The chain recombines TRBV9 with TRBJ1-1, with TRBD1 identical over 7 bases. The CDR3 spans 13 residues. The germline gives CDR1 SGDLS, CDR2 YYNGEE. The V gene end was trimmed by 2 bases and the J gene end by 12 bases; junction bases not matched to a gene: 10. This CDR3 is CASSVRTGDNTFF. CDR3 DNA sequence: TGTGCCAGCAGCGTTCGGACAGGCGATAACACTTTCTTT. Full variable domain (remainder filled in from reference TRBV9 and TRBJ1-1): DSGVTQTPKHLITATGQRVTLRCSPRSGDLSVYWYQQSLDQGLQFLIQYYNGEERAKGNILERFSAQQFPDLHSELNLSSLELGDSALYFCASSVRTGDNTFFGQGTRLTVV.

This clonotype was observed a handful of times. The chain has TRBV5-1 and TRBJ1-2; 9 positions match TRBD1. V lost 0 bases, J lost 2 bases, and 5 bases stayed unmatched. Germline V gene sequence: CDR1 SGHRS, CDR2 YFSETQ. The CDR3 runs 16 residues. The CDR3 reads CASSLVSGTGNYGYTF. The DNA of the CDR3 is TGCGCCAGCAGCTTGGTATCAGGGACAGGGAACTATGGCTACACCTTC.

The table lists this clonotype with a few counts. The J gene is TRBJ1-4, the V gene TRBV29-1, with D possibly being TRBD1 (5 bases). The CDR3 loop spans 14 amino acids. Trimming took off 5 bases at V and 8 bases at J, with 18 bases between the two ends. Germline V gene lookup returns CDR1 SQVTM and CDR2 ANQGSEA. DNA of the CDR3: TGCAGCGTTCGAGCCAGGGCCGGGAGCGAAAAACTGTTTTTT. It encodes CSVRARAGSEKLFF.

The chain joins TRBV10-3 to TRBJ1-5; a possible D gene is TRBD1 (5 bases). The germline gives CDR1 ENHRY, CDR2 SYGVKD. The CDR3 consists of 15 residues. Trimming took off 1 base at V and 3 bases at J, with 10 bases between the two ends. CDR3 in amino acids: CAISELGLDNQPQHF. The CDR3 nucleotides read TGTGCCATCAGTGAGTTGGGACTCGACAATCAGCCCCAGCATTTT.

This clonotype was counted a few times. The gene calls are TRBV7-9 and TRBJ2-1, with D perhaps given as TRBD1 or TRBD2 (6 bases each). The CDR3 sequence is 15 residues long. Germline CDR1 is SEHNR and CDR2 is FQNEAQ (reference sequence). Trimming removed 4 bases from V and 0 bases from J, with 10 bases in between. As DNA, the CDR3 is TGTGCCAGCAGCTCCAGGGGAGGCTCCTACAATGAGCAGTTCTTC. Protein sequence: CASSSRGGSYNEQFF.

The CDR3, as DNA: TGTGCCAGCAGCTCCCCCAGGCCCTCGGGAACGGGCTACGAGCAGTACTTC. Its protein is CASSSPRPSGTGYEQYF. The V and J genes are TRBV7-3 and TRBJ2-7; D is perhaps TRBD2 (5 bases). The V end was cut by 4 bases, the J end by 3 bases, with 22 bases between. Germline assignment: CDR1 SGHTA and CDR2 FQGTGA. The CDR3 totals 17 residues.

This clonotype has just a few counts. The chain combines TRBV21-1 with TRBJ1-6; no DNA check was done on the table's D call, TRBD1. TRBV21-1 is labeled a pseudogene. This CDR3 is 21 amino acids long. DNA for the CDR3: TGTGCCAGCAGCAAAGGGAACTTTCAGGGACAGGGACCTGGATTGGGGTCACCCCTCCACTTT. This codes for CASSKGNFQGQGPGLGSPLHF.

This clonotype has more than one count but fewer than ten. The gene calls are TRBV7-3 and TRBJ2-3, with D possibly TRBD1 on 5 matching bases. The CDR3 is 14 amino acids. With 5 bases removed from V and 6 bases from J, the gap between germline ends came to 15 bases. Germline V CDR1 and CDR2: SGHTA, FQGTGA. The CDR3 sequence: CASSQQAPKDTQYF. Written as DNA, the CDR3 is TGTGCCAGCAGCCAACAGGCCCCCAAGGATACGCAGTATTTT. Using reference TRBV7-3 and TRBJ2-3 for the parts outside the CDR3, the full variable domain is GAGVSQTPSNKVTEKGKYVELRCDPISGHTALYWYRQSLGQGPEFLIYFQGTGAADDSGLPNDRFFAVRPEGSVSTLKIQRTERGDSAVYLCASSQQAPKDTQYFGPGTRLTVL.

The chain links TRBV5-6 to TRBJ2-3; TRBD2 might be the D (5 bases). Looked up from germline, CDR1 is SGHDT and CDR2 is YYEEEE. Trimming pared 2 bases from V and 12 bases from J, leaving 10 bases between. The CDR3 spans 11 residues. The CDR3 DNA is TGTGCCAGCAGCTTAGGGAGCATACAGTATTTT. Translated, it gives CASSLGSIQYF.

This clonotype was counted only a few times. The genes are TRBV5-4 and TRBJ1-1, with 9 bases lining up with TRBD1. Per the germline V gene, CDR1 is SGHNT and CDR2 is YYREEE (reference sequence). The V segment lost 1 base and the J segment 11 bases; nucleotides outside the gene matches: 9. The CDR3 has 14 residues. This chain's CDR3 is CASSLRDRALDAFF. CDR3 DNA: TGTGCCAGCAGCTTGCGGGACAGGGCGTTAGACGCTTTCTTT.

This clonotype turned up a few times. The chain is built from TRBV7-2 and TRBJ2-7, with 7 bases fitting TRBD2. The V and J ends lost 3 bases and 2 bases, in that order; junction bases with no gene match: 4. This CDR3 spans 14 amino acids. Germline CDR1 is SGHTA and CDR2 is FQGNSA. CDR3 DNA: TGTGCCAGCAGCTTGGAGCGGGGCCCCTACGAGCAGTACTTC. This translates into CASSLERGPYEQYF.

This clonotype has only a few counts. The V call is TRBV12-3 or TRBV12-4, the J call TRBJ2-5, with 12 nucleotides matching TRBD2. The CDR3 length is 15 residues. With 5 bases clipped from V and 5 bases from J, the junction kept 6 bases outside the gene matches. This chain's CDR3 is CASSALAGGPETQYF. The CDR3 bases are TGTGCCAGCAGTGCCCTAGCGGGGGGGCCGGAGACCCAGTACTTC.

The chain links TRBV7-2 to TRBJ2-7, with D unclear. Between the trimmed V and J ends, which lost 4 bases and 4 bases, there was a span of 11 bases. The CDR3 covers 13 residues. Germline V gene sequence: CDR1 SGHTA, CDR2 FQGNSA. CDR3 sequence: CASSSQDGYEQYV. The CDR3 bases are TGTGCCAGCAGCTCGCAGGACGGGTACGAGCAGTACGTC.